This TCR beta chain was observed in a study of early T cells in non-severe SARS-CoV-2 infection. Study overall: Sequenced material consisted of bulk RNA (from unsorted whole blood), and chains were unpaired. Findings of the study overall: Anti-spike CD8 responses were favored in VDJdb matching, and private and CD4 specificities were missed.

On this clonotype itself: No antigen is known for it.

Unique molecular identifiers were added to individual cDNA molecules. TCRdb independently ran MiXCR on the 5' RACE reads; one entry per CDR3 protein. The profile shows some 64,000 distinct CDR3 sequences, around 20% of them singletons. This CDR3 has 12 residues. Germline V gene data show CDR1 as DFQATT and CDR2 as SNEGSKA (reference sequence). Between the trimmed V and J ends, which lost 5 bases and 8 bases, there was a span of 15 bases. V and J are TRBV20-1 and TRBJ1-1, with D perhaps TRBD1 (6 bases). The sequence was collected from an adult who was a healthcare worker with PCR-confirmed SARS-CoV-2 infection or an uninfected control (not recorded which). Sequencing used whole blood, obtained at baseline. CDR3 in amino acids: CSARGGASEAFF. DNA of the CDR3: TGCAGTGCTCGTGGGGGGGCCTCGGAAGCTTTCTTT.